This TCR beta chain was retrieved from a study of CD8+ T cells in alopecia areata. Across the study: Patients took tofacitinib for 6 to 18 months, followed by 6 drug-free months. Points from the study as a whole: Because one nonresponder was included, the link of baseline CD8+ expansion to response is considered uncertain.

RNA extraction was followed by reverse transcription into cDNA, which acted as the sequencing template. Libraries were prepared by immunoSEQ multiplex PCR; TCRdb keeps only in-frame clonotypes and omits some of them. The sample lists approximately 150,000 clones, 55% to 75% occurring once. Noted treatment: oral pan-JAK inhibitor, 5-10 mg twice daily. A word on this clone: Its antigen is currently unknown.

CDR1 and CDR2 from the germline V gene are MNHEY and SVGAGI. There are 15 residues in the CDR3. Trimming took off 10 bases at V and 10 bases at J, with 23 bases between the two ends. Sequencing was performed on CD4+ T cells sorted from blood, taken at week 24, from a patient treated with tofacitinib. This TCR was recovered from a human donor with alopecia areata. The V gene is TRBV6-5, the J gene TRBJ1-6, with D unclear. CDR3 nucleotide sequence: TGTGCCACGGTAACTAAAGCGGGGTCAAGATCACCCCTCCACTTT. Encoded protein: CATVTKAGSRSPLHF.